Detailed here is one TCR beta chain. Antigen unknown. Measured with immunoSEQ multiplex PCR; TCRdb has only the in-frame clones, and not every one. The sample lists some 23,000 clones; about 71% were seen once. This CDR3 has 16 residues. Germline-derived CDR1 and CDR2 are MNHEY and SMNVEV (reference sequence). Deletions cut 6 bases from V and 2 bases from J, with 18 bases between. With no exception, relapse followed autologous stem cell transplantation in all patients, and brentuximab vedotin exposure varied. The sample originates from a study of PD-1 blockade in classical Hodgkin lymphoma. Study results and limitations: Whoever responded completely had baseline diversity much like that seen in newly diagnosed patients. Reasons behind the repertoire differences stay unclear, perhaps disease activity or earlier therapy.

The chain links TRBV27 to TRBJ2-3; the D gene is possibly TRBD1 (6 bases). The sequencing here drew on peripheral blood mononuclear cells (PBMCs), taken at baseline. This TCR was sampled from a human donor with classical Hodgkin lymphoma. The CDR3 sequence: CASRARGGPYTDTQYF. As DNA, the CDR3 is TGTGCCAGCAGAGCCCGAGGGGGTCCCTACACAGATACGCAGTATTTT.